This T cell receptor beta chain comes out of a study of T cell responses to AZD1222 COVID-19 vaccine. TCRdb's copy holds only in-frame clones and misses some; the assay was immunoSEQ multiplex PCR. Of around 150,000 clones in the sample, around 91% were seen once. The CDR3 totals 16 residues. J lost 7 bases, V lost 5 bases, and 12 bases had no gene match. Germline V CDR1 and CDR2: MDHEN, SYDVKM. In the case of this clone: Its antigen is unidentified.

Whole-study findings and limits: Just 5 to 7 AZD1222 recipients tested seropositive at baseline.

The sample consisted of peripheral blood, taken 28 days after the second AZD1222 dose. The origin of this receptor is an adult who received the AZD1222 COVID-19 vaccine. This rearrangement joins TRBV28 to TRBJ2-2, with TRBD2 matching 8 bases. The CDR3 bases are TGTGCCAGCAGTGCCGGGGGTAGCGGGATATTCGGGGAGCTGTTTTTT. This encodes CASSAGGSGIFGELFF.